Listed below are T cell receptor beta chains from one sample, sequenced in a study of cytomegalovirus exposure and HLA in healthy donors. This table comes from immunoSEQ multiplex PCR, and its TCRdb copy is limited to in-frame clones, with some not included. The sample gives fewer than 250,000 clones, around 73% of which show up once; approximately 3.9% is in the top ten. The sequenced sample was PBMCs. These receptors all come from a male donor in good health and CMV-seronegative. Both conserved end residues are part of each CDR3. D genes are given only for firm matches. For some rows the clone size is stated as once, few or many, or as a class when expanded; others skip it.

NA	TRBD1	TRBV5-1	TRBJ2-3	CASSLYRRTGSTDTQYF	TGCGCCAGCAGCTTGTACCGGAGGACAGGAAGCACAGATACGCAGTATTTT
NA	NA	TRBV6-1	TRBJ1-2	CASRKTANYGYTF	TGTGCCAGCAGGAAGACAGCTAACTATGGCTACACCTTC
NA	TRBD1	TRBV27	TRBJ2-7	CASSLQGTGDEQYF	TGTGCCAGCAGTTTACAAGGGACAGGGGACGAGCAGTACTTC
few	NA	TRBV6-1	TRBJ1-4	CASSETGVWEKLFF	TGTGCCAGCAGTGAAACGGGGGTTTGGGAAAAACTGTTTTTT
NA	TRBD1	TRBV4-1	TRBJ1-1	CASSQDRGPVVTEAFF	TGCGCCAGCAGCCAAGACAGGGGGCCTGTGGTCACTGAAGCTTTCTTT
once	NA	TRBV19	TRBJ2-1	CASTLTGRGDEQFF	TGTGCCAGTACCCTGACGGGGAGAGGCGATGAGCAGTTCTTC
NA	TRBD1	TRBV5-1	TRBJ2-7	CASSSQGGQGTEQYF	TGCGCCAGCAGCTCCCAGGGGGGACAGGGAACCGAGCAGTACTTC
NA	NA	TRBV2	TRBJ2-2	CASSLGAGELFF	TGTGCCAGCAGCCTAGGGGCCGGGGAGCTGTTTTTT
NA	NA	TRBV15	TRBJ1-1	CATSRDLQTEASTEAFF	TGTGCCACCAGCAGAGATCTCCAGACAGAGGCAAGCACTGAAGCTTTCTTT
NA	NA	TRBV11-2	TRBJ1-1	CASSLNRVGPEAFF	TGTGCCAGCAGCTTGAACAGGGTGGGACCTGAAGCTTTCTTT
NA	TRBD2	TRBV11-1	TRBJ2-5	CASSLVPAGGRSQETQYF	TGTGCCAGCAGCTTAGTTCCAGCGGGAGGTAGGTCTCAAGAGACCCAGTACTTC
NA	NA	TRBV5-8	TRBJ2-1	CASSSRVQVGEQFF	TGTGCCAGCAGTTCCAGAGTTCAGGTCGGTGAGCAGTTCTTC
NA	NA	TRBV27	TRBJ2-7	CASSLSIGGSYEQYF	TGTGCCAGCAGTTTATCGATCGGGGGCTCCTACGAGCAGTACTTC
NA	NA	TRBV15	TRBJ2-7	CATSPPGVLSYEQYF	TGTGCCACCAGCCCCCCAGGGGTCCTCTCCTACGAGCAGTACTTC
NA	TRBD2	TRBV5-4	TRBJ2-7	CASSSKRGDLYEQYF	TGTGCCAGCAGCTCTAAGCGGGGGGACTTATACGAGCAGTACTTC
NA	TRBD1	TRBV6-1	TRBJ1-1	CASSDGQGLNTEAFF	TGTGCCAGCAGTGACGGACAGGGTCTGAACACTGAAGCTTTCTTT
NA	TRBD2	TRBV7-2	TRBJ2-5	CASSAGLAKETQYF	TGTGCCAGCAGCGCGGGACTAGCGAAAGAGACCCAGTACTTC
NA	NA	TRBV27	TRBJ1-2	CASSSTQSGYTF	TGTGCCAGCAGCTCTACACAGAGTGGCTACACCTTC
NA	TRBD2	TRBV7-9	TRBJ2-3	CASSLDASGKTDTQYF	TGTGCCAGCAGCTTAGATGCTAGCGGGAAGACAGATACGCAGTATTTT
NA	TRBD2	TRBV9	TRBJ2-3	CASSVEASGRVGDTQYF	TGTGCCAGCAGCGTAGAGGCTAGCGGGAGGGTGGGAGATACGCAGTATTTT
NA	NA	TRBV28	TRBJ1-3	CASSRKPRAAGNTIYF	TGTGCCAGCAGCCGAAAACCCAGGGCCGCCGGAAACACCATATATTTT
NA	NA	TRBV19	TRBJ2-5	CASSYLRDSQETQYF	TGTGCCAGTAGTTATCTCCGGGACTCTCAAGAGACCCAGTACTTC
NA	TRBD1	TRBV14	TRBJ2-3	CASSQEGGLRGPTSTDTQYF	TGTGCCAGCAGCCAAGAGGGAGGTCTCAGGGGGCCGACTAGCACAGATACGCAGTATTTT
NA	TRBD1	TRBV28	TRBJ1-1	CASSHRQGVIMNTEAFF	TGTGCCAGCAGTCACAGACAGGGGGTTATCATGAACACTGAAGCTTTCTTT
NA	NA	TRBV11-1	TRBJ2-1	CASSLEGGWSNEQFF	TGTGCCAGCAGCTTAGAGGGGGGGTGGTCCAATGAGCAGTTCTTC
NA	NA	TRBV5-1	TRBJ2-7	CASSLTRDYEQYF	TGCGCCAGCAGCTTGACCCGGGACTACGAGCAGTACTTC
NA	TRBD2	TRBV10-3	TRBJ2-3	CAISLAGPTTDTQYF	TGTGCCATCAGTCTAGCGGGCCCCACGACAGATACGCAGTATTTT
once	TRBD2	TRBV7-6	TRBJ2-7	CASSASGYEQYF	TGTGCCAGCAGCGCTAGCGGATACGAGCAGTACTTC
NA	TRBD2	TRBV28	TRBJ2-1	CASSLGGNEQFF	TGTGCCAGCAGCTTGGGAGGGAATGAGCAGTTCTTC
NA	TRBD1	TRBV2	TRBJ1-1	CACLWGQGAFF	TGTGCCTGCTTGTGGGGACAGGGAGCTTTCTTT
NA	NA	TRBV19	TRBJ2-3	CASSILVTSTDTQYF	TGTGCCAGTAGTATTTTGGTCACTAGCACAGATACGCAGTATTTT
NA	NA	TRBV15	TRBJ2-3	CASTASIALSTDTQYF	TGTGCCTCGACTGCTTCCATAGCGTTAAGCACAGATACGCAGTATTTT
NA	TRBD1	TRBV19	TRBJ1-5	CASRTGQGPNQPQHF	TGTGCCAGTAGAACCGGACAGGGCCCTAATCAGCCCCAGCATTTT